This T cell receptor (beta chain) is drawn from a study of brain metastases from non-small cell lung cancer. General study results and limits: Brain metastases shared most TCR repertoire with primaries, with sparse T cells. Expanded T-cell clones appeared in 50% to 80% of brain metastases over primaries.

TCRdb's table, derived via immunoSEQ multiplex PCR, lists solely in-frame clones and lacks some. The sample records thousands of clones, around four fifths being singletons. A remark on this clone: Its matching antigen is unknown.

The junction had 3 bases not matched to a gene; V was cut back by 3 bases and J by 2 bases. This CDR3 spans 14 amino acids. The germline V gene encodes CDR1 KGHSH and CDR2 LQKENI. J is TRBJ2-5 and V is TRBV18; 7 bases fit TRBD1. The clonotype originates from a donor at least 40 years old with non-small cell lung cancer. Source material: primary lung tumor tissue. CDR3 region: CASSPRDRQETQYF. The CDR3 nucleotides are TGTGCCAGCTCACCCCGGGACAGACAAGAGACCCAGTACTTC.